The clone carrying this TCR beta chain was detected only once. The antigen is unknown. This entry comes from a study of CD8 T cells in ankylosing spondylitis. Study conclusions and caveats: A TCR beta motif of several highly homologous variants appeared characteristic of ankylosing spondylitis blood. Earlier studies detected some motif variants in reactive arthritis synovial fluid and blood. Disease-linked clones were reportedly significantly enriched in matched ankylosing spondylitis synovial fluid.

By quantitative 5'-RACE with molecular barcodes, the TCR beta libraries were made. TCRdb re-derived calls from the 5' RACE reads in MiXCR, one entry per CDR3 protein. The table shows about 800,000 distinct CDR3 sequences, with around 11% occurring only once. Per the germline V gene, CDR1 is SGHAT and CDR2 is FQNNGV. Germline trimming cut 5 bases from V and 10 bases from J; bases unmatched to any gene: 12. CDR3 length: 16 residues. What was sequenced was blood, either unsorted or a sorted T cell fraction (not recorded which). The receptor was derived from a male donor with ankylosing spondylitis. This chain uses TRBV11-2 with TRBJ2-3, with TRBD2 matching over 13 bases. The CDR3 nucleotides are TGTGCCAGCAGCCCCGGGACTAGCGGGGCCCCGGGATCGCAGTATTTT. Translated: CASSPGTSGAPGSQYF.